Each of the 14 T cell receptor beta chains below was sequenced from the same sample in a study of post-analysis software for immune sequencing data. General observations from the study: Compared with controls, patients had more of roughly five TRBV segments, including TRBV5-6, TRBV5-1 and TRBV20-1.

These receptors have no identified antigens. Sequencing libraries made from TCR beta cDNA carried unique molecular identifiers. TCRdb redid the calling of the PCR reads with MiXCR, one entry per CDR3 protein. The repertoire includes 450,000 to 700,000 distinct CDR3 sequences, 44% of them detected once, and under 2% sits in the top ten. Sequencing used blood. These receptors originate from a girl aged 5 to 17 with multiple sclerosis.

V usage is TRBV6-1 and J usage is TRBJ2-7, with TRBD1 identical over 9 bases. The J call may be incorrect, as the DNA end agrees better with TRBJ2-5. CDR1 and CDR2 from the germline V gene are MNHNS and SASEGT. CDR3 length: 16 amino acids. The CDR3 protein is CASSSLTGTGHETQYF. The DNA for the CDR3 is TGTGCCAGCAGTTCCCTCACCGGGACAGGGCACGAGACCCAGTACTTC.

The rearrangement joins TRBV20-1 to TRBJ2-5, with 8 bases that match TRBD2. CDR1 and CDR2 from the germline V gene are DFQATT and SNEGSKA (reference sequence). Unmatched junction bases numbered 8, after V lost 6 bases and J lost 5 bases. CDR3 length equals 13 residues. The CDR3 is CSAVGPSGETQYF. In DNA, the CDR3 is TGCAGTGCCGTCGGTCCTAGCGGGGAGACCCAGTACTTC.

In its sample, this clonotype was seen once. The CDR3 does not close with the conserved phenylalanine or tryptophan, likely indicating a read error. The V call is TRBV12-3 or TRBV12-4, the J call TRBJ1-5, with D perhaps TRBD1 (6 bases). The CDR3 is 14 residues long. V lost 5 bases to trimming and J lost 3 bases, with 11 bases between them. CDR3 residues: CASSTGNNNQPQHV. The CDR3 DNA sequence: TGTGCCAGCAGTACAGGGAACAACAATCAGCCCCAGCATGTT.

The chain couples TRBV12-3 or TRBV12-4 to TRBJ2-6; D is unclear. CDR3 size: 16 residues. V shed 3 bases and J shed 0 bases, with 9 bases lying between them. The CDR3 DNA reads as TGTGCCAGCAGTTTTTTGGGGAACTCTGGGGCCAACGTCCTGACTTTC. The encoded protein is CASSFLGNSGANVLTF.

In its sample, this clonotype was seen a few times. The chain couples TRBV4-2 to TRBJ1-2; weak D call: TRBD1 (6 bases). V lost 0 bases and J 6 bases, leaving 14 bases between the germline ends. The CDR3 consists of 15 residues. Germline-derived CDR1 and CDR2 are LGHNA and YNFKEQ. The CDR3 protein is CASSQEQGRRDGYTF. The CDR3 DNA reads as TGTGCCAGCAGCCAAGAGCAGGGGCGCCGGGATGGCTACACCTTC.

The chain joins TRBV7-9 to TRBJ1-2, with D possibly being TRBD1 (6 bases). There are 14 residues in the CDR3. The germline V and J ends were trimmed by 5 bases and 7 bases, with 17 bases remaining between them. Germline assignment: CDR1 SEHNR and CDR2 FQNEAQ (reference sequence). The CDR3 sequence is CASSLTGAGRGYTF. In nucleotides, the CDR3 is TGTGCCAGCAGCCTGACAGGTGCGGGACGTGGCTACACCTTC.

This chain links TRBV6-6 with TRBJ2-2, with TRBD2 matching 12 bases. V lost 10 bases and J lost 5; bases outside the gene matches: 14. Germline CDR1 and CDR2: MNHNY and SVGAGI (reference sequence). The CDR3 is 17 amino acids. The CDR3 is CAIRSSSGRAKTGELFF. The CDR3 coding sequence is TGTGCCATCCGGTCGTCTAGCGGGAGGGCAAAAACCGGGGAGCTGTTTTTT.

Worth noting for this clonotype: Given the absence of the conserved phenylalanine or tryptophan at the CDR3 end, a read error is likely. DNA for the CDR3: TGTGCCAGCAAGGGGCCGCCTGCGGAGACCCAGTACTGC. This translates into CASKGPPAETQYC. The chain employs TRBV12-3 or TRBV12-4 and TRBJ2-7; TRBD1 might be the D (5 bases). The J call is in doubt because the DNA end fits TRBJ2-5 better. This CDR3 has 13 residues.

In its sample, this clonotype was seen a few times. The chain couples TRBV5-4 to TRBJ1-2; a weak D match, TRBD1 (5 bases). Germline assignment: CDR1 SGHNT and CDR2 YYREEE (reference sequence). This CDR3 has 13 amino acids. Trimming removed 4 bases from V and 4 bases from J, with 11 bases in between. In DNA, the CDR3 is TGTGCCAGCAGCAGGGACTTAACCTATGGCTACACCTTC. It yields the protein CASSRDLTYGYTF.

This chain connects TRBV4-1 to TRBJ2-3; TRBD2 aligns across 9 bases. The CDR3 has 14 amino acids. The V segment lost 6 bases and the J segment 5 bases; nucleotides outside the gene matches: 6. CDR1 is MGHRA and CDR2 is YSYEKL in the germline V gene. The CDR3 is CASRLVTSGDTQYF. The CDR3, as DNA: TGCGCCAGCAGACTCGTGACTAGCGGAGATACGCAGTATTTT.

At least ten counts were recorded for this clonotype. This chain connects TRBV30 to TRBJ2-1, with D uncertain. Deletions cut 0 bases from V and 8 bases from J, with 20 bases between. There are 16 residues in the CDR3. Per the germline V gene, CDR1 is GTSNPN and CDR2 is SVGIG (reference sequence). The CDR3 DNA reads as TGTGCCTGGAGTGTAGGTGGGCTATCAAGAAGGGATGAGCAGTTCTTC. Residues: CAWSVGGLSRRDEQFF.

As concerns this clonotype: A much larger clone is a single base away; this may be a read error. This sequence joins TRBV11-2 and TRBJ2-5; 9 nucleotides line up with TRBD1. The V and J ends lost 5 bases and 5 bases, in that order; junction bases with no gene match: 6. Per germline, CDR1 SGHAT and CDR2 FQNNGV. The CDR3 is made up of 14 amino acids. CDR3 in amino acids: CASSPWTGVETQYF. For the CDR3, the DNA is TGTGCCAGCAGCCCCTGGACAGGGGTGGAGACCCAGTACTTC. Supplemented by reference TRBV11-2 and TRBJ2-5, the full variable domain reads EAGVAQSPRYKIIEKRQSVAFWCNPISGHATLYWYQQILGQGPKLLIQFQNNGVVDDSQLPKDRFSAERLKGVDSTLKIQPAKLEDSAVYLCASSPWTGVETQYFGPGTRLLVL.

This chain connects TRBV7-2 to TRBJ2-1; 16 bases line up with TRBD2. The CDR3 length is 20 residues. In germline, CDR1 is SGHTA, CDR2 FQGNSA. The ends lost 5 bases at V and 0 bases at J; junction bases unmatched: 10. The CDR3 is CASSVPSGLAGGSSYNEQFF. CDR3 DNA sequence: TGTGCCAGCAGCGTACCCTCGGGACTAGCGGGGGGGAGCTCCTACAATGAGCAGTTCTTC.

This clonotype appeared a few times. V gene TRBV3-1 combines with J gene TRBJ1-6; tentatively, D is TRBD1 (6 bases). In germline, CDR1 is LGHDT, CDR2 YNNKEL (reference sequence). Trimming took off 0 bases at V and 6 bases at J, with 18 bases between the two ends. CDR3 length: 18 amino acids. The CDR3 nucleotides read TGTGCCAGCAGCCAAGACCGAACAGGGACCGGTGGTAATTCACCCCTCCACTTT. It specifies CASSQDRTGTGGNSPLHF. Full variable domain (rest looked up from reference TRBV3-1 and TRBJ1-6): DTAVSQTPKYLVTQMGNDKSIKCEQNLGHDTMYWYKQDSKKFLKIMFSYNNKELIINETVPNRFSPKSPDKAHLNLHINSLELGDSAVYFCASSQDRTGTGGNSPLHFGNGTRLTVT.